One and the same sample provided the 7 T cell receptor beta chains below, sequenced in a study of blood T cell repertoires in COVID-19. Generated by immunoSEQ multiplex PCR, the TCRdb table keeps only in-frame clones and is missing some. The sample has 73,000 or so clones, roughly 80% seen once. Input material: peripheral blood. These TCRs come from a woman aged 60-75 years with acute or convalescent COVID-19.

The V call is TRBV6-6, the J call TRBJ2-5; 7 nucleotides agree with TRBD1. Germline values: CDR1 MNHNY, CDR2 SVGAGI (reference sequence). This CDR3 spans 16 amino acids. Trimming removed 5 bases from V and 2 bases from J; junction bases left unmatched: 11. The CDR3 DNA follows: TGTGCCAGCAGTCGAGGGGGCTACAGACAACAAGAGACCCAGTACTTC. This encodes CASSRGGYRQQETQYF.

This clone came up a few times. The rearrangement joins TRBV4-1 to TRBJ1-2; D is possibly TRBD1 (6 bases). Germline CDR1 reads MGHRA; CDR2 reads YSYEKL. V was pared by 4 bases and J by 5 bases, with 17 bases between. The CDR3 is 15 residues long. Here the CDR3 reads CASSRPSRDIYGYTF. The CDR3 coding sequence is TGCGCCAGCAGCCGCCCTTCGAGGGACATTTATGGCTACACCTTC.

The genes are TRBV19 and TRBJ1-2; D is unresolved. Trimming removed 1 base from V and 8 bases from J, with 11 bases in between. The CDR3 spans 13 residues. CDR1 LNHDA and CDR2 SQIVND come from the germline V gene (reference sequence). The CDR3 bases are TGTGCCAGTAGTATAGTTGGGCACGCGGGCTACACCTTC. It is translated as CASSIVGHAGYTF.

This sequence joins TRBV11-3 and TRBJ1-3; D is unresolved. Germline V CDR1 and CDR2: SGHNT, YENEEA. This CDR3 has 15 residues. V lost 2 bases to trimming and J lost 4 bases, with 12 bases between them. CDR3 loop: CASSLNAGDGNTIYF. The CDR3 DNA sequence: TGTGCCAGCAGCTTAAATGCAGGCGACGGAAACACCATATATTTT.

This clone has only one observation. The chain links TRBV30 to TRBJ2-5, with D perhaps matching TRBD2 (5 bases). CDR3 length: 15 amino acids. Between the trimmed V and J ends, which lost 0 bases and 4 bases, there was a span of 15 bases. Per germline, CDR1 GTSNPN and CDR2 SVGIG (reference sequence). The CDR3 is CAWSVRDLEGETQYF. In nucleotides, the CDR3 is TGTGCCTGGAGTGTAAGGGATCTTGAGGGAGAGACCCAGTACTTC.

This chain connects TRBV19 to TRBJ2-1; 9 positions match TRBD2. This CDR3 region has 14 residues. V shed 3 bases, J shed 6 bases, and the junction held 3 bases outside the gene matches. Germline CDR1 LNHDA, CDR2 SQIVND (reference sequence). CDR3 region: CASSISGGRNEQFF. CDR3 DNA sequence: TGTGCCAGTAGTATTAGCGGGGGTCGCAATGAGCAGTTCTTC.

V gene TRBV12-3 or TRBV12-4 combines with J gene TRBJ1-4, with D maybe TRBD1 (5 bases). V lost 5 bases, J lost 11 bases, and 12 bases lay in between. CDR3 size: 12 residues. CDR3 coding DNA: TGTGCCAGCAGTCTGGACATCGCGAAACTGTTTTTT. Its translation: CASSLDIAKLFF.